One and the same sample provided the 22 T cell receptor beta chains below, sequenced in a study of OX40 agonist ivuxolimab in advanced cancers. Method: immunoSEQ multiplex PCR; TCRdb's copy keeps in-frame clones and lacks some. The sample includes about 52,000 clones, approximately 92% of them seen just once. The specimen was CD4+ or CD8+ T cells sorted from blood, collected in a trial of the OX40 agonist ivuxolimab. These receptors were obtained from an adult with an advanced solid tumor such as melanoma, head and neck, liver or kidney cancer.

The rearrangement uses TRBV5-1 and TRBJ2-7, with 16 bases that match TRBD2. The CDR3 has 18 residues. V dropped 4 bases and J dropped 2; count of bases not matched to a gene: 9. The germline CDR1 and CDR2 sequences are SGHRS and YFSETQ. In nucleotides, the CDR3 is TGCGCCAGCAGCCTGCCGGGACTAGCGGGAGGGCCTCCCTACGAGCAGTACTTC. It yields the protein CASSLPGLAGGPPYEQYF. The entire variable domain, with the rest obtained from reference TRBV5-1 and TRBJ2-7, is as follows: KAGVTQTPRYLIKTRGQQVTLSCSPISGHRSVSWYQQTPGQGLQFLFEYFSETQRNKGNFPGRFSGRQFSNSRSEMNVSTLELGDSALYLCASSLPGLAGGPPYEQYFGPGTRLTVT.

The chain links TRBV27 to TRBJ2-3; no clear D. CDR1 MNHEY and CDR2 SMNVEV come from the germline V gene (reference sequence). The CDR3 runs to 11 residues. The germline V and J ends were trimmed by 10 bases and 8 bases, with 13 bases remaining between them. The CDR3 loop reads CATQNSGTQYF. The CDR3 nucleotides read TGTGCCACCCAGAATTCCGGTACGCAGTATTTT.

In its sample, this clone was seen once. The chain carries TRBV7-3 and TRBJ1-2; D remains unclear. CDR3 size: 15 residues. Germline V gene sequence: CDR1 SGHTA, CDR2 FQGTGA. V was clipped by 0 bases and J by 1 base, with 9 bases between them. Here the CDR3 reads CASSLTGSGNYGYTF. The CDR3 nucleotides are TGTGCCAGCAGCTTAACCGGCTCCGGTAACTATGGCTACACCTTC. The variable domain in full, with the rest retrieved from reference TRBV7-3 and TRBJ1-2, is GAGVSQTPSNKVTEKGKYVELRCDPISGHTALYWYRQSLGQGPEFLIYFQGTGAADDSGLPNDRFFAVRPEGSVSTLKIQRTERGDSAVYLCASSLTGSGNYGYTFGSGTRLTVV.

The CDR3 region is CASSQSPGGSNEQFF. In nucleotides, the CDR3 is TGTGCCAGCAGCCAAAGTCCAGGGGGAAGCAATGAGCAGTTCTTC. V and J are TRBV14 and TRBJ2-1, with TRBD1 identical over 7 bases. The CDR3 length is 15 residues. Germline CDR1 reads SGHDN; CDR2 reads FVKESK. V was clipped by 2 bases and J by 6 bases; unmatched bases: 7.

The chain is built from TRBV28 and TRBJ2-5, with D tentatively TRBD2 (6 bases). Deletions cut 4 bases from V and 7 bases from J, with 22 bases between. The CDR3 has 16 residues. Per germline, CDR1 MDHEN and CDR2 SYDVKM. DNA for the CDR3: TGTGCCAGCAGTTCATTCGTGACTAGGGTCGGTCGGACCCAGTACTTC. Its translation is CASSSFVTRVGRTQYF. Full variable domain (missing parts from reference TRBV28 and TRBJ2-5): DVKVTQSSRYLVKRTGEKVFLECVQDMDHENMFWYRQDPGLGLRLIYFSYDVKMKEKGDIPEGYSVSREKKERFSLILESASTNQTSMYLCASSSFVTRVGRTQYFGPGTRLLVL.

The rearrangement links TRBV5-6 to TRBJ2-2; D not resolved. Germline-derived CDR1 and CDR2 are SGHDT and YYEEEE. CDR3 length: 14 amino acids. V was cut by 0 bases and J by 10 bases, with 13 bases left in between. In DNA form, the CDR3 reads TGTGCCAGCAGCTTGGGGGTCATCTCCGTGGAGCTGTTTTTT. This encodes CASSLGVISVELFF.

As to this clone: One end of the junction fails to match germline, which may point to a read error. The V call is TRBV7-9, the J call TRBJ1-1; D gene unclear. The CDR3 runs to 14 residues. Germline V gene sequence: CDR1 SEHNR, CDR2 FQNEAQ (reference sequence). The CDR3 bases are TGTGCCAGCAGCTTTCCGGACCTGAAGACTGAAGCTTTCTTT. Encoded protein: CASSFPDLKTEAFF.

The chain couples TRBV27 to TRBJ2-2; D assignment may be TRBD1 or TRBD2 (5 bases each). The CDR3 is 14 amino acids. V gave up 3 bases and J gave up 3 bases, with 8 bases separating them. Germline CDR1 is MNHEY and CDR2 is SMNVEV (reference sequence). Here the CDR3 DNA reads TGTGCCAGCAGTTTTGGGGGTTACACCGGGGAGCTGTTTTTT. Protein product: CASSFGGYTGELFF.

The rearrangement uses TRBV10-3 and TRBJ2-7; the D is unclear. Germline V lookup: CDR1 ENHRY, CDR2 SYGVKD. The V end lost 5 bases, the J end lost 3 bases, and 11 bases lay between the germline ends. This CDR3 has 13 residues. The CDR3 loop reads CAISTSTGYEQYF. The CDR3, as DNA: TGTGCCATCAGTACTTCGACGGGCTACGAGCAGTACTTC.

This chain uses TRBV27 with TRBJ2-1; 10 bases are a match to TRBD2. The CDR3 is 15 amino acids. Trimming cost V 3 bases and J 6 bases; bases outside gene matches: 5. Germline CDR1 reads MNHEY; CDR2 reads SMNVEV (reference sequence). The DNA of the CDR3 is TGTGCCAGCAGTTTGCTAGCGGGAGTGTTCAATGAGCAGTTCTTC. Protein: CASSLLAGVFNEQFF.

The V gene is TRBV11-1, the J gene TRBJ2-1; TRBD2 matches 8 bases. Germline V lookup: CDR1 SGHAT, CDR2 FQDESV (reference sequence). With V trimmed by 7 bases and J by 4 bases, 12 bases remained unmatched. The CDR3 runs 16 residues. This CDR3 reads CASIPTGRAFYNEQFF. DNA for the CDR3: TGTGCCAGCATCCCTACCGGGAGGGCGTTTTACAATGAGCAGTTCTTC.

The chain links TRBV7-9 to TRBJ1-4; D might be TRBD1 (5 bases). The CDR3 is 14 amino acids. V gave up 1 base and J gave up 5 bases, with 8 bases separating them. The V gene's germline CDR1 is SEHNR and CDR2 FQNEAQ (reference sequence). DNA of the CDR3: TGTGCCAGCAGCTTAGGGCAGGGAAATGAAAAACTGTTTTTT. It yields the protein CASSLGQGNEKLFF.

J is TRBJ2-7 and V is TRBV4-3; no firm D call. The CDR3 has 16 residues. Germline V lookup: CDR1 LGHNA, CDR2 YSLEER. The V end lost 0 bases, the J end lost 0 bases, and 12 bases lay between the germline ends. CDR3 protein: CASSQENIGSSYEQYF. CDR3 coding DNA: TGCGCCAGCAGCCAAGAGAATATCGGTAGCTCCTACGAGCAGTACTTC.

This clone was counted at least ten times. The chain joins TRBV5-1 to TRBJ2-6; no clear D. Between the trimmed V and J ends, which lost 0 bases and 0 bases, there was a span of 10 bases. This CDR3 region has 17 residues. Looked up from germline, CDR1 is SGHRS and CDR2 is YFSETQ. CDR3 sequence reads: CASSLELRRSGANVLTF. The CDR3 DNA sequence: TGCGCCAGCAGCTTGGAACTCCGCCGCTCTGGGGCCAACGTCCTGACTTTC.

This chain links TRBV27 with TRBJ1-5, with 7 bases fitting TRBD1. The CDR3 length is 13 residues. V lost 6 bases and J lost 4; bases outside the gene matches: 3. The V gene's germline CDR1 is MNHEY and CDR2 SMNVEV (reference sequence). The CDR3 nucleotides read TGTGCCAGCAGGCCGGACAGGAATCAGCCCCAGCATTTT. Protein sequence: CASRPDRNQPQHF.

This chain joins TRBV28 and TRBJ2-3, with a weak D call TRBD2 (5 bases). V was cut by 8 bases and J by 0 bases, with 12 bases left in between. The CDR3 consists of 14 residues. Germline assignment: CDR1 MDHEN and CDR2 SYDVKM. In nucleotides, the CDR3 is TGTGCCAGCCACGGGGATCTAAGCACAGATACGCAGTATTTT. Translated: CASHGDLSTDTQYF.

This chain links TRBV7-8 with TRBJ2-3, with a tentative D call TRBD1 (6 bases). This CDR3 contains 15 residues. Germline CDR1 SGHVS, CDR2 FQNEAQ. The V end lost 1 base, the J end lost 4 bases, and 12 bases lay between the germline ends. The CDR3 here is CASSLVGGRPDTQYF. The CDR3 DNA is TGTGCCAGCAGCTTAGTAGGGGGTCGGCCAGATACGCAGTATTTT.

The chain recombines TRBV12-5 with TRBJ2-6; D is possibly TRBD1 (5 bases). The V gene lost 5 bases and the J gene lost 5 bases, with 22 bases spanning the gap. Germline CDR1 is LGHNT and CDR2 is FRNRAP. The CDR3 has 18 amino acids. CDR3 DNA sequence: TGTGCTAGTGGTCAACACCCTGCAGGACAAAGTCGGGCCAACGTCCTGACTTTC. This encodes CASGQHPAGQSRANVLTF.

V and J are TRBV7-9 and TRBJ1-2, with D unresolved. The CDR3 is 16 amino acids. Germline V gene lookup returns CDR1 SEHNR and CDR2 FQNEAQ (reference sequence). The germline V and J ends were trimmed by 1 base and 8 bases, with 20 bases remaining between them. Here the CDR3 DNA reads TGTGCCAGCAGCTTAGGATTTGACCGACCCATTGAGGGCTACACCTTC. Translating gives CASSLGFDRPIEGYTF.

The chain carries TRBV4-3 and TRBJ2-2, with a possible D match to TRBD2 (5 bases). The CDR3 totals 16 residues. V lost 2 bases and J 2 bases, leaving 12 bases between the germline ends. CDR1 LGHNA and CDR2 YSLEER come from the germline V gene. The CDR3 protein is CASSQSSTGNTGELFF. CDR3 nucleotide sequence: TGCGCCAGCAGCCAATCTTCCACGGGAAACACCGGGGAGCTGTTTTTT.

The chain's CDR3 is CASSAGGAGNQPQHF. CDR3 in DNA: TGTGCCAGCAGCGCGGGGGGCGCTGGCAATCAGCCCCAGCATTTT. This chain uses TRBV9 with TRBJ1-5; D possibly corresponds to TRBD1 (6 bases). Germline V gene data show CDR1 as SGDLS and CDR2 as YYNGEE. Trimming took 3 bases from V and 2 from J, leaving 12 bases between them. The CDR3 spans 15 residues.

This clone has just a few counts. CDR3 nucleotides: TGTGCCAGCAGCTTAGTGGCGGGTGAGGGTGAGCAGTTCTTC. It translates to CASSLVAGEGEQFF. V and J are TRBV7-8 and TRBJ2-1; possibly TRBD2 for D (5 bases). The CDR3 spans 14 residues. The V end was cut by 1 base, the J end by 9 bases, with 13 bases between. Germline CDR1 reads SGHVS; CDR2 reads FQNEAQ.